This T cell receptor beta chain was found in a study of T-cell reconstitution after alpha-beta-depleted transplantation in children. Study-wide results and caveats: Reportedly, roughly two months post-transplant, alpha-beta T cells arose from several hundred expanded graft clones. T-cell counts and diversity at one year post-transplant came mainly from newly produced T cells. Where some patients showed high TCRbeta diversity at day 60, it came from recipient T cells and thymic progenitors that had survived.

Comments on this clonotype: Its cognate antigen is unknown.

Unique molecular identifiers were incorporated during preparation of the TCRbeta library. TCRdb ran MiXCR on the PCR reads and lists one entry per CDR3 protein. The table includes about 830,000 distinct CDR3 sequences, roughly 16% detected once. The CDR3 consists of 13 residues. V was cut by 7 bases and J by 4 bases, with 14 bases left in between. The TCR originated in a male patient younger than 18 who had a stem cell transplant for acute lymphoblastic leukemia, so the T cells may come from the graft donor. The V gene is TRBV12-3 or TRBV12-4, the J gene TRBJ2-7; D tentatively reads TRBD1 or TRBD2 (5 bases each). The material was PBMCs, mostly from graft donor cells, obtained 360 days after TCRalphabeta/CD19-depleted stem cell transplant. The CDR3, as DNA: TGTGCCAGCACCCAACGTTGGGGGTACGAGCAGTACTTC. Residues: CASTQRWGYEQYF.